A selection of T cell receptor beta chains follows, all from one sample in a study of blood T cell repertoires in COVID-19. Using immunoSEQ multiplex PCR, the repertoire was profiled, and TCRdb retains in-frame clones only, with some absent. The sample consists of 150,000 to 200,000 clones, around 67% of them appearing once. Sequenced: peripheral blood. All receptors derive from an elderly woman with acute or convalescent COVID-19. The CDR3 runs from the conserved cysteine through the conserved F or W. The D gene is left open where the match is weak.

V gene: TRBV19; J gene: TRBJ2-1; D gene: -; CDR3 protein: CASSIVGAYNEQFF
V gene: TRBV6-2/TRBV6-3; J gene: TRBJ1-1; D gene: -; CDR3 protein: CASSQGTEAFF
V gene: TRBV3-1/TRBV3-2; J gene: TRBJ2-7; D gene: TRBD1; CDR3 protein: CASSQDPGTGTSLDF
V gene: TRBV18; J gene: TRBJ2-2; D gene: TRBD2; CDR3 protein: CASSRLSGLAGDTGELFF
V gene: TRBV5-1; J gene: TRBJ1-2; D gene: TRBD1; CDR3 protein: CASSPSGTGTSYTF
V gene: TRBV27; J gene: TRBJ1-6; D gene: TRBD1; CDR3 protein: CASTTGTGGSPLHF
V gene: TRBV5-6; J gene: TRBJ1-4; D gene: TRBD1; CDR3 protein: CASSLFRTGAEKLFF
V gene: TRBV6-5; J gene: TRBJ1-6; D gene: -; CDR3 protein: CASSYSIRGPSPLHF
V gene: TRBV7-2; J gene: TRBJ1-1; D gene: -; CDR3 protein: CASSSPAGANTEAFF
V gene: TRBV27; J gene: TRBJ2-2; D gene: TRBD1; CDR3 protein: CASSRDSLWAGELFF
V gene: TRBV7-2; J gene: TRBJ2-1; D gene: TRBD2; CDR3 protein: CASSLSSGRANEQFF
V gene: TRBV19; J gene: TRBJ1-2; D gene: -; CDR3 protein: CASSIFLPQGYTF
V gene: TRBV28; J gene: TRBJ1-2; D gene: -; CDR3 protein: CASRTKTGLYGYTF
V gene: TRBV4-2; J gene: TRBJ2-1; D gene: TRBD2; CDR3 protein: CASSPRSLAGEVNEQFF
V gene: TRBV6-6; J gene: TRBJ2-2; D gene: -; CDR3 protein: CASSYSGNTGELFF
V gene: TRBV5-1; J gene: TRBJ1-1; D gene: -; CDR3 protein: CASTHNRDTEAFF
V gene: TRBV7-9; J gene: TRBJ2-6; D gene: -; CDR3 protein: CASSLEVTGNVLTF
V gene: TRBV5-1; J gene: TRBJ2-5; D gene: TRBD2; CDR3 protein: CASSRITSGIETQYF
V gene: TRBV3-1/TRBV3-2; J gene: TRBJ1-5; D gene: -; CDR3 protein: CASSYAGTHQPQHF
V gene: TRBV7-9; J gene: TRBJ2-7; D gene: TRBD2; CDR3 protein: CASRSGTSSYEQYF
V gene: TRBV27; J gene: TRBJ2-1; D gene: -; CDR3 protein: CASSGSHEQFF
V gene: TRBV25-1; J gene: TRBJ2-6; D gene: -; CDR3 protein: CASSVPGVSGANVLTF
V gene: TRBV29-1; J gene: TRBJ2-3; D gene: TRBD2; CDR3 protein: CSVIGGSGTDTQYF
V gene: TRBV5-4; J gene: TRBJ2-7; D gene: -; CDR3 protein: CASSFGGGSYEQYF
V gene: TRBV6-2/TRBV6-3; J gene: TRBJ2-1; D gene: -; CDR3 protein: CASSQQFNEQFF
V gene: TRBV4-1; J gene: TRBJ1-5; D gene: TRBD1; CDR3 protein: CASSQVGGRDQPQHF